Listed here are 13 T cell receptor beta chains from one sample, sequenced in a study of blood T cell repertoires in COVID-19 (dated by TCRdb to about 2020). Preparation of the library involved the immunoSEQ multiplex PCR assay. TCRdb's version of the immuneACCESS table is confined to in-frame rearrangements and falls short of the full clone set. An unresolved V gene accounts for under half of the shortfall where checked; the remainder is of unknown origin. In all, the sample holds about 64,000 clones, and 75% to 85% of those were seen once. The leading ten clones occupy about 6% of the sample. The sequenced sample was peripheral blood. These TCRs come from a woman aged 55 to 70 with acute or convalescent COVID-19.

The gene calls are TRBV1 and TRBJ1-2; no check of the table's D call, TRBD1, against the DNA was made. TRBV1 is tagged as a pseudogene. The CDR3 is 16 amino acids. The CDR3 loop reads CTSPTGQGRGSYGYTF. The DNA for the CDR3 is TGCACCAGCCCCACGGGACAGGGAAGAGGGTCCTATGGCTACACCTTC.

The chain links TRBV18 to TRBJ1-1; no clear D. The CDR3 consists of 12 residues. CDR1 KGHSH and CDR2 LQKENI come from the germline V gene. Trimming took off 4 bases at V and 10 bases at J, with 13 bases between the two ends. CDR3 protein: CASSLPGFAAFF. CDR3 coding DNA: TGTGCCAGCTCACTCCCGGGATTCGCAGCTTTCTTT. The complete variable domain, with remaining parts taken from reference TRBV18 and TRBJ1-1, reads NAGVMQNPRHLVRRRGQEARLRCSPMKGHSHVYWYRQLPEEGLKFMVYLQKENIIDESGMPKERFSAEFPKEGPSILRIQQVVRGDSAAYFCASSLPGFAAFFGQGTRLTVV.

This chain links TRBV9 with TRBJ2-1, with 10 positions matching TRBD1. CDR3 length: 14 residues. Germline trimming cut 3 bases from V and 7 bases from J; bases unmatched to any gene: 4. The germline gives CDR1 SGDLS, CDR2 YYNGEE. CDR3 DNA sequence: TGTGCCAGCAGCGAGGGGGACAGGGGAAATGAGCAGTTCTTC. It is translated as CASSEGDRGNEQFF.

The V call is TRBV5-5, the J call TRBJ1-6; no clear D. CDR1 and CDR2 from the germline V gene are SGHKS and YYEKEE (reference sequence). V was clipped by 3 bases and J by 6 bases, with 16 bases between them. This CDR3 is built from 16 residues. The CDR3 region is CASSSWTAGPNSPLHF. CDR3 DNA: TGTGCCAGCAGCTCGTGGACGGCGGGTCCTAATTCACCCCTCCACTTT. The whole variable domain, filled in from reference TRBV5-5 and TRBJ1-6, reads DAGVTQSPTHLIKTRGQQVTLRCSPISGHKSVSWYQQVLGQGPQFIFQYYEKEERGRGNFPDRFSARQFPNYSSELNVNALLLGDSALYLCASSSWTAGPNSPLHFGNGTRLTVT.

A word on this clone: Other DNA sequences in this specimen translate into the identical CDR3. The V gene is TRBV20-1, the J gene TRBJ2-1; TRBD2 matches at 7 bases. The J segment lost 8 bases and the V segment lost 3 bases, leaving 1 base of the junction unmatched. Germline-derived CDR1 and CDR2 are DFQATT and SNEGSKA (reference sequence). CDR3 length: 11 residues. The CDR3 spells CSASSGHEQFF. DNA of the CDR3: TGCAGTGCTAGTAGCGGGCATGAGCAGTTCTTC.

The chain combines TRBV9 with TRBJ1-1, with D perhaps matching TRBD1 (6 bases). The V end lost 0 bases, the J end lost 6 bases, and 12 bases lay between the germline ends. There are 14 residues in the CDR3. Per the germline V gene, CDR1 is SGDLS and CDR2 is YYNGEE. The CDR3 here is CASSVGTARAEAFF. In nucleotides, the CDR3 is TGTGCCAGCAGCGTAGGGACAGCCAGGGCTGAAGCTTTCTTT.

This clone appeared a few times. V and J are TRBV6-5 and TRBJ1-1, with 7 bases fitting TRBD1. Germline trimming cut 7 bases from V and 4 bases from J; bases unmatched to any gene: 9. CDR3 length equals 14 residues. Germline CDR1 MNHEY, CDR2 SVGAGI. CDR3: CASTLTGFTTEAFF. In nucleotides, the CDR3 is TGTGCCAGCACCTTGACAGGGTTTACCACTGAAGCTTTCTTT.

V usage is TRBV4-2 and J usage is TRBJ2-3; a possible D gene is TRBD1 (5 bases). V was trimmed by 0 bases and J by 1 base, leaving 11 bases between them. The CDR3 contains 16 residues. Germline lookup yields CDR1 LGHNA and CDR2 YNFKEQ. The CDR3 DNA is TGTGCCAGCAGCCAAGAGCAGGGTGTCGGCACAGATACGCAGTATTTT. Translated: CASSQEQGVGTDTQYF.

The CDR3 loop is CASIGDRGFSGQFF. The CDR3 DNA is TGTGCCAGCATTGGGGACAGGGGTTTTTCAGGGCAGTTCTTC. V is TRBV2 and J is TRBJ2-1; 10 bases are a match to TRBD1. J lost 12 bases, V lost 7 bases, and 12 bases had no gene match. The CDR3 is made up of 14 amino acids. CDR1 is SNHLY, CDR2 FYNNEI, per germline.

Notes on this clone: An end of the junction does not agree with germline; a read error may underlie this. The chain recombines TRBV6-1 with TRBJ2-7; 7 nucleotides line up with TRBD1. The CDR3 sequence is 14 residues long. Germline values: CDR1 MNHNS, CDR2 SASEGT. The CDR3 nucleotides read TGTGCCAGCACTGAACAGGGGACCTTTGACGAGCAGTACTTC. Its translation is CASTEQGTFDEQYF.

As DNA, the CDR3 is TGTGCCAGCAGCTTCCGTATGAGCGGGGGGGCGTTCTTC. This sequence encodes CASSFRMSGGAFF. This chain uses TRBV3-1 (or the pseudogene TRBV3-2) with TRBJ2-1; 10 positions match TRBD2. Germline assignment: CDR1 LGHDT and CDR2 YNNKEL (reference sequence). V was pared by 5 bases and J by 15 bases, with 10 bases of the junction left unmatched. There are 13 residues in the CDR3.

The chain recombines TRBV18 with TRBJ1-1; D call uncertain. Deletions cut 6 bases from V and 4 bases from J, with 15 bases between. Germline values: CDR1 KGHSH, CDR2 LQKENI. CDR3 length: 14 amino acids. For the CDR3, the DNA is TGTGCCAGCTCTCCCCCGTGGGAGAGCACTGAAGCTTTCTTT. It specifies CASSPPWESTEAFF.

This chain connects TRBV6-6 to TRBJ1-2; D perhaps matches TRBD1 (5 bases). Trimming took 11 bases from V and 5 from J, leaving 15 bases between them. The germline CDR1 and CDR2 sequences are MNHNY and SVGAGI (reference sequence). This CDR3 region has 12 residues. As DNA, the CDR3 is TGTGCCTCCCTTGGGGGGGGGTATGGCTACACCTTC. It encodes CASLGGGYGYTF.